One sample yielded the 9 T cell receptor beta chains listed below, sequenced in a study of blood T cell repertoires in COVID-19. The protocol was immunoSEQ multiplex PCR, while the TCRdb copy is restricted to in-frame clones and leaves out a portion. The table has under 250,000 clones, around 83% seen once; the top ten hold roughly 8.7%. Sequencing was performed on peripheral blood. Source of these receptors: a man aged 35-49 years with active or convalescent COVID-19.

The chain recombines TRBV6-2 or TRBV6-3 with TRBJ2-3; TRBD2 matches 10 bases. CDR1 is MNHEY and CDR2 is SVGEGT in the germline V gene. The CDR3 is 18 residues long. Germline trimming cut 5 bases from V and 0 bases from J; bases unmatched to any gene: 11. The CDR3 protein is CASSQFRGLASSTDTQYF. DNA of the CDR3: TGTGCCAGCAGTCAATTTCGGGGACTAGCGTCTAGCACAGATACGCAGTATTTT.

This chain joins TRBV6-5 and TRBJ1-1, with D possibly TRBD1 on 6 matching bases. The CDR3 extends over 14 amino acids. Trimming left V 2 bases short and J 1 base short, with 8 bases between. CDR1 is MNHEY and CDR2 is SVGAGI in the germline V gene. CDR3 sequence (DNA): TGTGCCAGCAGTTACGGGACAAAGAACACTGAAGCTTTCTTT. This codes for CASSYGTKNTEAFF.

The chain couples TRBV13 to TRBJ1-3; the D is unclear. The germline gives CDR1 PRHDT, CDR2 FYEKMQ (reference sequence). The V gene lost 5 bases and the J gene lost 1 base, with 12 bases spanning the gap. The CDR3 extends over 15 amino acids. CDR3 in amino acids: CASSLLTVSGNTIYF. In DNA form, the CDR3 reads TGTGCCAGCAGCCTGCTGACTGTATCTGGAAACACCATATATTTT. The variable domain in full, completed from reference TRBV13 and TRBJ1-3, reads AAGVIQSPRHLIKEKRETATLKCYPIPRHDTVYWYQQGPGQDPQFLISFYEKMQSDKGSIPDRFSAQQFSDYHSELNMSSLELGDSALYFCASSLLTVSGNTIYFGEGSWLTVV.

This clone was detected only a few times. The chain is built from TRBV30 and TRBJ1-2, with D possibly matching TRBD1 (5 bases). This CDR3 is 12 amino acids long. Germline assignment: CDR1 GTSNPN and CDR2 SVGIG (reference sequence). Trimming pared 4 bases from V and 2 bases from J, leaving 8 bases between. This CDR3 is CAWNRINYGYTF. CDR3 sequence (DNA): TGTGCCTGGAACAGGATAAACTATGGCTACACCTTC.

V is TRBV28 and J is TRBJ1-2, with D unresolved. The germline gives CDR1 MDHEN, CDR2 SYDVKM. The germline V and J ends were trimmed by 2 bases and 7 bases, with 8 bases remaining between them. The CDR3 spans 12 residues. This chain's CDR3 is CASSLQEGGYTF. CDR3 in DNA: TGTGCCAGCAGTTTACAGGAGGGTGGCTACACCTTC.

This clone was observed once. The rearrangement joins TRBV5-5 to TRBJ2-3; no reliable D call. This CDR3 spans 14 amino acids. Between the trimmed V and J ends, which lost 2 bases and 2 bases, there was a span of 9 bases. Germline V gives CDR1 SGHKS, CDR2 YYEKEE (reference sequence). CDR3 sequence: CASSFGSDTDTQYF. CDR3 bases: TGTGCCAGCAGCTTCGGTAGTGACACAGATACGCAGTATTTT.

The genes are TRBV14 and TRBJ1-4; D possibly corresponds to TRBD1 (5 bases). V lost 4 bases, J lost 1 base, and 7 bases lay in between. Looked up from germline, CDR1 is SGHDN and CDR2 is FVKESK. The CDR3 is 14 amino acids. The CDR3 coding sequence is TGTGCCAGCAGCCTTAGGGGAACTAATGAAAAACTGTTTTTT. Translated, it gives CASSLRGTNEKLFF.

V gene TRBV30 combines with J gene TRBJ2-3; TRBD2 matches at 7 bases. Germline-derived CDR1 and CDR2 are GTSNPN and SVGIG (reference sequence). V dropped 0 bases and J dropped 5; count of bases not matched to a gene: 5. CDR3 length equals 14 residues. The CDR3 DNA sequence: TGTGCCTGGAGTGTACTGGGGGGGGTAGATACGCAGTATTTT. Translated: CAWSVLGGVDTQYF.

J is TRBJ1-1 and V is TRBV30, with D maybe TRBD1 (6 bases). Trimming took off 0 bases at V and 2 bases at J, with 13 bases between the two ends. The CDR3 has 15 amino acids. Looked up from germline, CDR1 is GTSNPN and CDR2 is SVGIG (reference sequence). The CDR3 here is CAWSVKGGRNTEAFF. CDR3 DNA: TGTGCCTGGAGTGTAAAGGGGGGGCGTAACACTGAAGCTTTCTTT.